This passage covers 20 T cell receptor beta chains from one sample sequenced in a study of T cells in Graves' hyperthyroidism and ophthalmopathy. Amplified regions were TCR beta CDR3 sequences from RNA transcripts. A set of HTBI primers served as the primers for a first-round RT-PCR of the TCR CDR3. A single record per CDR3 protein comes from TCRdb applying MiXCR to the multiplex PCR reads. The repertoire holds 300,000 to 450,000 distinct CDR3 sequences, about 13% seen once, with under 25% in the top ten. The material sequenced was blood. These receptors came from a man aged 30-40 years with Graves' hyperthyroidism that later progressed to Graves' ophthalmopathy.

This clonotype was counted between two and nine times. J is TRBJ1-6 and V is TRBV5-4; a possible D gene is TRBD1 (5 bases). V lost 3 bases to trimming and J lost 7 bases, with 14 bases between them. The CDR3 covers 15 residues. CDR1 SGHNT and CDR2 YYREEE come from the germline V gene (reference sequence). This CDR3 reads CASSSTGEGNSPLHF. The CDR3 DNA follows: TGTGCCAGCAGCTCAACGGGGGAGGGCAATTCACCCCTCCACTTT.

This clonotype was detected ten times or more. In DNA form, the CDR3 reads TGTGCCAGCAGCTTACGAGAGACAGGGAATGAGCAGTACTTC. Translating gives CASSLRETGNEQYF. The genes are TRBV7-8 and TRBJ2-7, with 7 bases fitting TRBD1. CDR3 length equals 14 residues. Per germline, CDR1 SGHVS and CDR2 FQNEAQ. V lost 2 bases, J lost 7 bases, and 8 bases stayed unmatched.

This clonotype was recorded at least ten times. This chain connects TRBV7-8 to TRBJ1-4; D perhaps matches TRBD1 (5 bases). The V end lost 5 bases, the J end lost 7 bases, and 17 bases lay between the germline ends. This CDR3 is built from 15 residues. Looked up from germline, CDR1 is SGHVS and CDR2 is FQNEAQ. The CDR3 loop is CASSPTSGLGEKLFF. As DNA, the CDR3 is TGTGCCAGCAGCCCAACTTCGGGACTGGGTGAAAAACTGTTTTTT.

The gene calls are TRBV6-5 and TRBJ2-2; D is unresolved. This CDR3 is built from 16 residues. Germline-derived CDR1 and CDR2 are MNHEY and SVGAGI. The germline V and J ends were trimmed by 0 bases and 6 bases, with 14 bases remaining between them. The CDR3 sequence: CASSYSGTGVAGELFF. The CDR3 DNA follows: TGTGCCAGCAGTTACTCGGGCACTGGGGTAGCCGGGGAGCTGTTTTTT.

This clonotype was observed many times. The chain is built from TRBV20-1 and TRBJ1-2; D call uncertain. This CDR3 region has 13 residues. Deletions cut 2 bases from V and 2 bases from J, with 9 bases between. Germline V gene data show CDR1 as DFQATT and CDR2 as SNEGSKA (reference sequence). In DNA form, the CDR3 reads TGCAGTGCTAGACCCGACACCAACTATGGCTACACCTTC. It specifies CSARPDTNYGYTF.

This clonotype was counted at least ten times. This chain joins TRBV12-3 or TRBV12-4 and TRBJ1-5; D might be TRBD1 (5 bases). This CDR3 contains 17 residues. The V and J ends lost 2 bases and 2 bases respectively, with 16 bases between them. CDR3 in DNA: TGTGCCAGCAGTTTATGGCAGGGCGGCTCGGGCAATCAGCCCCAGCATTTT. Its protein product is CASSLWQGGSGNQPQHF.

The chain recombines TRBV5-4 with TRBJ2-3; possible D gene TRBD2, 6 bases. The CDR3 extends over 13 amino acids. CDR1 and CDR2 from the germline V gene are SGHNT and YYREEE (reference sequence). V lost 5 bases and J lost 4, with 11 bases in between. The CDR3 loop reads CASRTWGADTQYF. DNA for the CDR3: TGTGCCAGCAGGACCTGGGGGGCAGATACGCAGTATTTT.

In its sample, this clonotype was seen many times. V usage is TRBV27 and J usage is TRBJ2-7, with TRBD1 matching 7 bases. Germline lookup yields CDR1 MNHEY and CDR2 SMNVEV (reference sequence). This CDR3 region has 14 residues. J lost 0 bases, V lost 6 bases, and 5 bases had no gene match. The CDR3 DNA is TGTGCCAGCAGCCACCGGGACAGCTCCTACGAGCAGTACTTC. It is translated as CASSHRDSSYEQYF.

This clonotype was counted only a few times. This chain joins TRBV5-1 and TRBJ2-3; 12 nucleotides align to TRBD2. Looked up from germline, CDR1 is SGHRS and CDR2 is YFSETQ. CDR3 length equals 16 residues. V gave up 4 bases and J gave up 2 bases; unmatched junction bases: 5. The CDR3 loop is CASSEGLAGHTDTQYF. CDR3 sequence (DNA): TGCGCCAGCAGCGAAGGACTAGCGGGGCACACAGATACGCAGTATTTT.

This clonotype was observed a handful of times. The CDR3 here is CASSLRTSGGGSLNEQFF. The CDR3 nucleotides read TGTGCCAGCAGCTTGCGGACTAGCGGGGGAGGGTCCCTTAATGAGCAGTTCTTC. The chain joins TRBV7-6 to TRBJ2-1, with TRBD2 identical over 13 bases. CDR3 length equals 18 residues. Losses at the gene ends were 3 bases for V and 7 bases for J; bases not matched to a gene: 12. Germline CDR1 is SGHVS and CDR2 is FNYEAQ.

This clonotype was observed at least ten times. The CDR3 nucleotides are TGTGCCAGCAGTGATCGAAGACAGGGTAGAGGGTACGAGCAGTACTTC. Its translation: CASSDRRQGRGYEQYF. V gene TRBV2 combines with J gene TRBJ2-7; 7 bases are shared with TRBD1. CDR3 length: 16 amino acids. V dropped 3 bases and J dropped 4; count of bases not matched to a gene: 12. Germline CDR1 SNHLY, CDR2 FYNNEI.

A few counts support this clonotype. The chain couples TRBV2 to TRBJ1-6; 7 bases fit TRBD1. The V gene end was trimmed by 4 bases and the J gene end by 10 bases; junction bases not matched to a gene: 13. The CDR3 covers 16 residues. Germline CDR1 is SNHLY and CDR2 is FYNNEI. Here the CDR3 reads CASSAPALQGRSPLHF. For the CDR3, the DNA is TGTGCCAGCAGTGCCCCCGCTCTACAGGGGCGATCACCCCTCCACTTT.

Many counts were recorded for this clonotype. This chain links TRBV28 with TRBJ1-5; D ambiguous. This CDR3 is built from 13 residues. Per the germline V gene, CDR1 is MDHEN and CDR2 is SYDVKM. V was clipped by 6 bases and J by 6 bases, with 12 bases between them. This CDR3 reads CASSEARGQPQHF. Here the CDR3 DNA reads TGTGCCAGCAGCGAAGCACGGGGTCAGCCCCAGCATTTT.

The chain links TRBV7-8 to TRBJ2-4, with TRBD2 matching 10 bases. Germline V CDR1 and CDR2: SGHVS, FQNEAQ. Germline trimming cut 4 bases from V and 0 bases from J; bases unmatched to any gene: 15. CDR3 length: 20 amino acids. The CDR3 nucleotides read TGTGCCAGCAGCTCCAGACTAGCGGGCACTCTAACGGGAGCCAAAAACATTCAGTACTTC. This gives the protein CASSSRLAGTLTGAKNIQYF. The full variable domain, with the rest looked up from reference TRBV7-8 and TRBJ2-4, is GAGVSQSPRYKVAKRGQDVALRCDPISGHVSLFWYQQALGQGPEFLTYFQNEAQLDKSGLPSDRFFAERPEGSVSTLKIQRTQQEDSAVYLCASSSRLAGTLTGAKNIQYFGAGTRLSVL.

This clonotype was counted at least ten times. This chain links TRBV5-1 with TRBJ2-2; TRBD2 aligns across 12 bases. This CDR3 has 16 residues. V trimming: 6 bases; J trimming: 3 bases; junction bases outside the gene matches: 6. Germline CDR1 and CDR2: SGHRS and YFSETQ. For the CDR3, the DNA is TGCGCCAGCAAATTCAGACTAGCGGGGGACACCGGGGAGCTGTTTTTT. It encodes CASKFRLAGDTGELFF.

This clonotype was picked up a small number of times. This chain joins TRBV27 and TRBJ2-3, with no clear D. Trimming pared 4 bases from V and 4 bases from J, leaving 6 bases between. The length of the CDR3 is 12 residues. Germline values: CDR1 MNHEY, CDR2 SMNVEV (reference sequence). CDR3 sequence: CASSSYSDTQYF. The DNA of the CDR3 is TGTGCCAGCAGTTCATACTCAGATACGCAGTATTTT.

This clonotype came up many times. CDR3 amino acids: CATSDPWTGGRLNYGYTF. The CDR3 nucleotides read TGTGCCACCAGTGATCCTTGGACAGGGGGAAGACTTAACTATGGCTACACCTTC. V and J are TRBV24-1 and TRBJ1-2; 10 nucleotides align to TRBD1. The CDR3 consists of 18 residues. Germline CDR1 and CDR2: KGHDR and SFDVKD. The ends lost 3 bases at V and 1 base at J; junction bases unmatched: 10.

This clonotype has more than one count but fewer than ten. The V call is TRBV5-1, the J call TRBJ2-7, with D tentatively TRBD2 (6 bases). The CDR3 contains 11 residues. CDR1 is SGHRS and CDR2 is YFSETQ in the germline V gene. Trimming removed 7 bases at V and 4 bases at J, with 9 bases between. Here the CDR3 DNA reads TGCGCCAGCTTCGGGGGATACGAGCAGTACTTC. This sequence encodes CASFGGYEQYF.

The CDR3 sequence is CASGTWETQYF. The CDR3 DNA reads as TGCGCCAGCGGGACTTGGGAGACCCAGTACTTC. The chain couples TRBV5-1 to TRBJ2-5; D is possibly TRBD2 (6 bases). The CDR3 runs 11 residues. V was cut by 7 bases and J by 5 bases, with 9 bases left in between. Germline CDR1 SGHRS, CDR2 YFSETQ. Based on the CDR3 plus reference TRBV5-1 and TRBJ2-5, the full variable domain is KAGVTQTPRYLIKTRGQQVTLSCSPISGHRSVSWYQQTPGQGLQFLFEYFSETQRNKGNFPGRFSGRQFSNSRSEMNVSTLELGDSALYLCASGTWETQYFGPGTRLLVL.

This clonotype turned up a few times. The chain has TRBV7-6 and TRBJ2-1; D possibly uses TRBD1 or TRBD2 (7 bases each). V lost 6 bases to trimming and J lost 3 bases, with 18 bases between them. Germline assignment: CDR1 SGHVS and CDR2 FNYEAQ. This CDR3 region has 16 residues. In DNA, the CDR3 is TGTGCCAGCAGAGAGGATCAGGGGGGGGTCTACAATGAGCAGTTCTTC. Amino acid sequence: CASREDQGGVYNEQFF.